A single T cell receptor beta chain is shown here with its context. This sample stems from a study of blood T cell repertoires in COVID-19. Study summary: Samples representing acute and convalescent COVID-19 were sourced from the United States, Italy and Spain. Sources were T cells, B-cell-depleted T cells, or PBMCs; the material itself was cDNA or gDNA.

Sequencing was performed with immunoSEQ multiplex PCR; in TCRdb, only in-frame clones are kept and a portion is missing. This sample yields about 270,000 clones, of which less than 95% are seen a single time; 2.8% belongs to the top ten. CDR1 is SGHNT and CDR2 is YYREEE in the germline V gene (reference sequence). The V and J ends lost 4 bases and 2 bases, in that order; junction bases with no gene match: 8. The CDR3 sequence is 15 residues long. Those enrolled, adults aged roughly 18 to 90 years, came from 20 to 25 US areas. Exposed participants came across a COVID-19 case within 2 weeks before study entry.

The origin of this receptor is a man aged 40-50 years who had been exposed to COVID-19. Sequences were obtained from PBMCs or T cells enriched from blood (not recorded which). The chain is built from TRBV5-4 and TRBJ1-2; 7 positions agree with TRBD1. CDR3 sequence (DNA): TGTGCCAGCAGCCGACTGACAGGGCCAAACTATGGCTACACCTTC. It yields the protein CASSRLTGPNYGYTF.